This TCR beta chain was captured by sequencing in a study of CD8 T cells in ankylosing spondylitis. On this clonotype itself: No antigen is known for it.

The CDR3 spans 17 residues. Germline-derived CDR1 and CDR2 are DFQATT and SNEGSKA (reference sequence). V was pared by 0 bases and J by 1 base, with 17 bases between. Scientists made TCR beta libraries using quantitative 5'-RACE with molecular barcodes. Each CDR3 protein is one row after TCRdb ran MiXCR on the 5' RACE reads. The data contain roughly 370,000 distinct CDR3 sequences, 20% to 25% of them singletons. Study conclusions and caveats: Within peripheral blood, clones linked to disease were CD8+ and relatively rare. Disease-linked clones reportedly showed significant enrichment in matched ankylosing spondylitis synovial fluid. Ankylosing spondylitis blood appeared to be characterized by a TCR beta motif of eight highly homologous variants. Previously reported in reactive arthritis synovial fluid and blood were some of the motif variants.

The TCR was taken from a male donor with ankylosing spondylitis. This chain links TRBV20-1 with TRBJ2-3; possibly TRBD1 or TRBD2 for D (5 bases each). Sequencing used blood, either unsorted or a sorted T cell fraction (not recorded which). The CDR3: CSARDPFAGARTDTQYF. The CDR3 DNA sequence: TGCAGTGCTAGAGATCCCTTTGCCGGGGCCCGCACAGATACGCAGTATTTT.